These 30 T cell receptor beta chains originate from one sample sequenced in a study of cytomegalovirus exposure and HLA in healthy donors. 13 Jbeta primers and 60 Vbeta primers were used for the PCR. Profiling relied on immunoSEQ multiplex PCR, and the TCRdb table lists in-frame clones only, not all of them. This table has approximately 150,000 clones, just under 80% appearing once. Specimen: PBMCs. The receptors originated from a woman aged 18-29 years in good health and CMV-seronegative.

The DNA for the CDR3 is TGCGCCAGCAGTGAGATACAGGACAGCCATTGGTTGCCCCAGCATTTT. It codes for CASSEIQDSHWLPQHF. This chain joins TRBV10-2 and TRBJ1-5; TRBD1 is a possible D gene (6 bases). The CDR3 extends over 16 amino acids. Germline CDR1 reads WSHSY; CDR2 reads SAAADI. The germline V and J ends were trimmed by 2 bases and 9 bases, with 20 bases remaining between them.

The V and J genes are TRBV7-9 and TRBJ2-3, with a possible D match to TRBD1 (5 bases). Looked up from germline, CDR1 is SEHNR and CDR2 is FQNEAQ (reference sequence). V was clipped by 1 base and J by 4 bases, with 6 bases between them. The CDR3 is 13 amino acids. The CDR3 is CASSLGRADTQYF. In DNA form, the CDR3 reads TGTGCCAGCAGCTTAGGCAGGGCAGATACGCAGTATTTT.

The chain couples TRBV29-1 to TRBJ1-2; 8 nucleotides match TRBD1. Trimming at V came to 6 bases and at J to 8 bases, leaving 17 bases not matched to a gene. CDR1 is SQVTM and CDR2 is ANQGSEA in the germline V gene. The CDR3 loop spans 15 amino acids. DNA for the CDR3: TGCAGCGTAACGGGACAGGTTCAAAATCCTCTAGGCTACACCTTC. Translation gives CSVTGQVQNPLGYTF.

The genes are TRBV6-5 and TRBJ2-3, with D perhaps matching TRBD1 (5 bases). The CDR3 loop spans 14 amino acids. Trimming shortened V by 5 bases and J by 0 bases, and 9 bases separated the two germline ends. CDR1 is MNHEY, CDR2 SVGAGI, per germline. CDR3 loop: CASSRGASTDTQYF. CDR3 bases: TGTGCCAGCAGTAGGGGTGCTAGCACAGATACGCAGTATTTT.

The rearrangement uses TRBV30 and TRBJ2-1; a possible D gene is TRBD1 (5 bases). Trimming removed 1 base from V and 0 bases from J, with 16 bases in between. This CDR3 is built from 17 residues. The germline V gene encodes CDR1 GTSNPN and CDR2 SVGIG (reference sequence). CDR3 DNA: TGTGCCTGGAGTGGGGGCCCTGCGAGCCACTCCTACAATGAGCAGTTCTTC. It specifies CAWSGGPASHSYNEQFF.

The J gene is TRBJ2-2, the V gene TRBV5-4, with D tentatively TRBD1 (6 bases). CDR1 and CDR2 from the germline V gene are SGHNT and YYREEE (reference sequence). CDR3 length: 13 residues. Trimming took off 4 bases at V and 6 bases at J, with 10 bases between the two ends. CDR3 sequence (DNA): TGTGCCAGCAGCCCAAACAGGGCCGGGGAGCTGTTTTTT. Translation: CASSPNRAGELFF.

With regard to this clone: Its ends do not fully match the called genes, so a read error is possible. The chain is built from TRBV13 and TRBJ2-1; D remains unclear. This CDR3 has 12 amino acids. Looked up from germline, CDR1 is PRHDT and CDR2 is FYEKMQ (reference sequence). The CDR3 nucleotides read TGTGCCAGCAGCTTGATTAGCAATAAGCAGTTCTTC. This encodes CASSLISNKQFF. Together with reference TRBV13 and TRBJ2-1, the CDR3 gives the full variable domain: AAGVIQSPRHLIKEKRETATLKCYPIPRHDTVYWYQQGPGQDPQFLISFYEKMQSDKGSIPDRFSAQQFSDYHSELNMSSLELGDSALYFCASSLISNKQFFGPGTRLTVL.

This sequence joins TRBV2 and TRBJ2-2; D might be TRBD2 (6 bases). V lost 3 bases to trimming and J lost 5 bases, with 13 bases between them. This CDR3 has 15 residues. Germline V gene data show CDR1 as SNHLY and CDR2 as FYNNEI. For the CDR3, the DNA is TGTGCCAGCAGTGACGAGGCTGGGAGGACCGGGGAGCTGTTTTTT. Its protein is CASSDEAGRTGELFF.

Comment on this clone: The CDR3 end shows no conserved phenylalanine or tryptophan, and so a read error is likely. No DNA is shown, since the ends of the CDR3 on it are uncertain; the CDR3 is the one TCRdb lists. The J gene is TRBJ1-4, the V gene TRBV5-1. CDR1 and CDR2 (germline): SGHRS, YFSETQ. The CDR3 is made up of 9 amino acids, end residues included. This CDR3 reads CASSLRGYL.

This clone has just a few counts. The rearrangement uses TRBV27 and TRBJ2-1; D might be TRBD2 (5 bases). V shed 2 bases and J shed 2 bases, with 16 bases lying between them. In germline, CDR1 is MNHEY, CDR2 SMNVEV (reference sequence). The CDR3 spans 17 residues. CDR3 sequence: CASSLGSTTYPYNEQFF. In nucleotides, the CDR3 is TGTGCCAGCAGTTTAGGGTCGACTACCTACCCCTACAATGAGCAGTTCTTC.

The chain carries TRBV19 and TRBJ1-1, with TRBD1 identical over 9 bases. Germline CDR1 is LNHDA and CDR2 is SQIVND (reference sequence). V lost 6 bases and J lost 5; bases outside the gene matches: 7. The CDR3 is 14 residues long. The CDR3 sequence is CASSWDREGTEAFF. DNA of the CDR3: TGTGCCAGTAGCTGGGACAGGGAGGGGACTGAAGCTTTCTTT.

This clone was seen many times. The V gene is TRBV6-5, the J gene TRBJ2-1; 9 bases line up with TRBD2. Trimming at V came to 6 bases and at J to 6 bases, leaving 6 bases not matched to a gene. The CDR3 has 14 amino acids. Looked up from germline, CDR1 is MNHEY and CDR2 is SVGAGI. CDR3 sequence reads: CASSPGLARNEQFF. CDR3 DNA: TGTGCCAGCAGCCCGGGACTAGCACGCAATGAGCAGTTCTTC.

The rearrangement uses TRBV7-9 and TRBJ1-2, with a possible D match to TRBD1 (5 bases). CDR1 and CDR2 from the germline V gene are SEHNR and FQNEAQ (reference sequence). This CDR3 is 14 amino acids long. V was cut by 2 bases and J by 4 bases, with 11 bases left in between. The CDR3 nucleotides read TGTGCCAGCAGCTTACAGGGCCGTTCCTATGGCTACACCTTC. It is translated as CASSLQGRSYGYTF.

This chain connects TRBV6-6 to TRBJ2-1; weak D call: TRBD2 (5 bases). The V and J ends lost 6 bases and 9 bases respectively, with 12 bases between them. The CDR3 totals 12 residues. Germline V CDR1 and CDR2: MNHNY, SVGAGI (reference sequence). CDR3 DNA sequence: TGTGCCAGCAGCCCACTAGAGGGTGAGCAGTTCTTC. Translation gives CASSPLEGEQFF.

CDR3 region: CASSLRYDTYEQYF. The CDR3 coding sequence is TGTGCCAGCAGTCTTAGATATGACACCTACGAGCAGTACTTC. This chain uses TRBV2 with TRBJ2-5; D not certain. The J call is doubtful: the DNA matches TRBJ2-7 better. In germline, CDR1 is SNHLY, CDR2 FYNNEI. The CDR3 spans 14 residues.

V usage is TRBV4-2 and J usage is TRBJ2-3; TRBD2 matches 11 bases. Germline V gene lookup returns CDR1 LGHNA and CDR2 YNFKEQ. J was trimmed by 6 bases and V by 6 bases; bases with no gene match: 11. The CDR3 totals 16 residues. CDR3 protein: CASSVTLAGDGDTQYF. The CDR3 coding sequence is TGTGCCAGCAGTGTAACACTAGCGGGAGATGGGGATACGCAGTATTTT.

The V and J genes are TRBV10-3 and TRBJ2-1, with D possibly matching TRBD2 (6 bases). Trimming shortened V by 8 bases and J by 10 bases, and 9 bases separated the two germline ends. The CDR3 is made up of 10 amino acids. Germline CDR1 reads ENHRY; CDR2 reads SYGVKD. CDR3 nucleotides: TGTGCCATCGGGGGAGGAGAGCAGTTCTTC. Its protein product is CAIGGGEQFF.

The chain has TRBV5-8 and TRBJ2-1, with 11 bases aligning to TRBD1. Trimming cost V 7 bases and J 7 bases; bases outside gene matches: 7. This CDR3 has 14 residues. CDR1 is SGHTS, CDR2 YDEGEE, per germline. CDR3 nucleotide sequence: TGTGCCAGCGGATCCGGGACAGGGGGAAATGAGCAGTTCTTC. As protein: CASGSGTGGNEQFF.

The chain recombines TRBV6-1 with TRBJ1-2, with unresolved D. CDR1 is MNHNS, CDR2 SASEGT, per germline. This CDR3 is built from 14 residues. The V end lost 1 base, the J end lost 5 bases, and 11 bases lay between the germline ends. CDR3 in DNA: TGTGCCAGCAGTGAAGGTGTTACTCGTTATGGCTACACCTTC. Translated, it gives CASSEGVTRYGYTF.

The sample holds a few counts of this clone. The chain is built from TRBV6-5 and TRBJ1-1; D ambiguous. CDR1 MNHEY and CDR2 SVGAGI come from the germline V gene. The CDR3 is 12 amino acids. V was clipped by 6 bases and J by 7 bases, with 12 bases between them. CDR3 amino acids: CASSFSPGEAFF. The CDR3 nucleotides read TGTGCCAGCAGCTTTAGCCCGGGTGAAGCTTTCTTT.

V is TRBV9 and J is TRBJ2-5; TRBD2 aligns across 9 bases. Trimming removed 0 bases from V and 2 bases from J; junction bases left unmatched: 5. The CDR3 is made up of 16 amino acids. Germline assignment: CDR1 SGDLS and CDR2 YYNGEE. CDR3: CASSVGGREGQETQYF. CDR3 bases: TGTGCCAGCAGCGTAGGGGGGCGGGAGGGACAAGAGACCCAGTACTTC.

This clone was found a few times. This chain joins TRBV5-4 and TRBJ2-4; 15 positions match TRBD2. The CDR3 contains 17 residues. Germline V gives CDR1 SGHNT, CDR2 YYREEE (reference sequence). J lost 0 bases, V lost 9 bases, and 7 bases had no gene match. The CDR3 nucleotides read TGTGCCACAGGGACTAGCGGGAGGAGGGGAGCCAAAAACATTCAGTACTTC. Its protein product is CATGTSGRRGAKNIQYF.

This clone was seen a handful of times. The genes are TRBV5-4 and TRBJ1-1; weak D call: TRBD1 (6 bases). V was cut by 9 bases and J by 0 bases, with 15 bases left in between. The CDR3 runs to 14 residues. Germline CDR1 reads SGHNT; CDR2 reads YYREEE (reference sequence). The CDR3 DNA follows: TGTGCCACCTCCCTCCCAGGGGTGAACACTGAAGCTTTCTTT. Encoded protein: CATSLPGVNTEAFF.

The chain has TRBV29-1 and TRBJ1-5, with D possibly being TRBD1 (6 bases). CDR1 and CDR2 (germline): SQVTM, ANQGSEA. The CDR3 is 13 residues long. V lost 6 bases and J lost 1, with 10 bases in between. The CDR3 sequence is CSVARGSNQPQHF. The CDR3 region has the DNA TGCAGCGTCGCCAGGGGAAGCAATCAGCCCCAGCATTTT.

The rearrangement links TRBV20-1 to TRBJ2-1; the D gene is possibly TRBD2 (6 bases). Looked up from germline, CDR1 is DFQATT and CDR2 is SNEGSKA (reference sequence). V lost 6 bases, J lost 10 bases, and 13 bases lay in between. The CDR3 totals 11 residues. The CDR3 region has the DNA TGCAGTGCCGAGGGACTTGAAGAGCAGTTCTTC. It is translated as CSAEGLEEQFF.

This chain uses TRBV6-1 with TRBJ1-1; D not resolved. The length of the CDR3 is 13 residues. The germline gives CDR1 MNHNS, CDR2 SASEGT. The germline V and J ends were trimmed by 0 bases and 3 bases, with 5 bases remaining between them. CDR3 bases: TGTGCCAGCAGTGAAGCCCGGGACACTGAAGCTTTCTTT. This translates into CASSEARDTEAFF.

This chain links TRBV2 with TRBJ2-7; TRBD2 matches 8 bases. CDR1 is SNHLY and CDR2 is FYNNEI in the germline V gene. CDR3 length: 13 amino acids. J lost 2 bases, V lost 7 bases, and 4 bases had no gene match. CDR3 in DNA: TGTGCCAGCATTAGCGGGATGACCTACGAGCAGTACTTC. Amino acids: CASISGMTYEQYF.

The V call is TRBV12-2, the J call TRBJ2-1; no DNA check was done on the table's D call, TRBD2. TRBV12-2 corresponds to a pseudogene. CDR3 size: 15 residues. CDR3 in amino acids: CASRLGRGRDNEQFF. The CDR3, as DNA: TGTGCAAGTCGCTTAGGGCGGGGCAGAGACAATGAGCAGTTCTTC.

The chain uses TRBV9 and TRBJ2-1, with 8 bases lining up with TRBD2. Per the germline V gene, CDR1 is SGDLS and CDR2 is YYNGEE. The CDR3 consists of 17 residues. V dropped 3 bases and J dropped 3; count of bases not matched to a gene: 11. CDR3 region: CASSGRPGTSGYNEQFF. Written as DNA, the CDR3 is TGTGCCAGCAGCGGACGACCCGGGACTAGTGGCTACAATGAGCAGTTCTTC.

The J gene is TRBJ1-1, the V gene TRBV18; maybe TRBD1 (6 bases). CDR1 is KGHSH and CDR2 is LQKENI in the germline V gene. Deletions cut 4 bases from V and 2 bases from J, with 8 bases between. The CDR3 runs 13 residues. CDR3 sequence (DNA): TGTGCCAGCTCACAGGACAGAAACACTGAAGCTTTCTTT. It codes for CASSQDRNTEAFF.